A single sample gave rise to the 30 T cell receptor beta chains below, sequenced in a study of long-term antiretroviral therapy in people with HIV. Samples were assayed with immunoSEQ v3.0 at survey level. Using immunoSEQ multiplex PCR, the repertoire was profiled, and TCRdb retains in-frame clones only, with some absent. Among under 45,000 clones, roughly 81% were seen once, and the ten largest hold 4.8%. Material: unsorted PBMCs, obtained just over 2.7 years before starting antiretroviral therapy. These receptors were taken from a young woman with HIV.

V and J are TRBV9 and TRBJ2-4; tentatively, D is TRBD2 (5 bases). CDR1 and CDR2 (germline): SGDLS, YYNGEE. Trimming pared 4 bases from V and 0 bases from J, leaving 11 bases between. The CDR3 has 15 residues. CDR3 coding DNA: TGTGCCAGCAGCCCGGGGTTCGTAGCCAAAAACATTCAGTACTTC. Translation gives CASSPGFVAKNIQYF.

The chain links TRBV14 to TRBJ2-3; D might be TRBD1 (6 bases). CDR1 is SGHDN, CDR2 FVKESK, per germline. Between the trimmed V and J ends, which lost 0 bases and 4 bases, there was a span of 8 bases. This CDR3 is built from 14 residues. The CDR3 protein is CASSQEQGPDTQYF. The CDR3 DNA follows: TGTGCCAGCAGCCAAGAACAGGGCCCAGATACGCAGTATTTT.

This clone is a singleton in its sample. The chain recombines TRBV10-1 with TRBJ1-1; D is unclear. From germline, CDR1 is WNHNN and CDR2 SYGVQD (reference sequence). The CDR3 totals 13 residues. Trimming cost V 2 bases and J 1 base, with 5 bases left between them. This chain's CDR3 is CASSEASNTEAFF. As DNA, the CDR3 is TGCGCCAGCAGTGAGGCGTCGAACACTGAAGCTTTCTTT.

DNA for the CDR3: TGTGCCAGCAGCTTAAATAGGGCTGGTTCCTATAATTCACCCCTCCACTTT. Translated, it gives CASSLNRAGSYNSPLHF. The J gene is TRBJ1-6, the V gene TRBV7-6; D not certain. The ends were cut back, 2 bases at V and 1 base at J, with 12 bases in the middle. CDR1 is SGHVS, CDR2 FNYEAQ, per germline. This CDR3 spans 17 amino acids.

The chain has TRBV5-6 and TRBJ2-1; tentatively, D is TRBD2 (6 bases). The CDR3 runs 15 residues. V was cut by 1 base and J by 0 bases, with 8 bases left in between. The germline V gene has CDR1 SGHDT and CDR2 YYEEEE. The DNA for the CDR3 is TGTGCCAGCAGCTTGCGGGGGACCTCCTACAATGAGCAGTTCTTC. Amino acids: CASSLRGTSYNEQFF.

Only one count was recorded for this clone. The chain couples TRBV20-1 to TRBJ1-2, with D uncertain. The ends were cut back, 5 bases at V and 5 bases at J, with 9 bases in the middle. This CDR3 region has 11 residues. From germline, CDR1 is DFQATT and CDR2 SNEGSKA (reference sequence). The CDR3 loop reads CSADPLYGYTF. As DNA, the CDR3 is TGCAGTGCTGATCCTTTATATGGCTACACCTTC.

The chain combines TRBV7-3 with TRBJ2-1, with 8 bases matching TRBD2. Losses at the gene ends were 5 bases for V and 4 bases for J; bases not matched to a gene: 10. The germline CDR1 and CDR2 sequences are SGHTA and FQGTGA. This CDR3 has 16 amino acids. The CDR3 loop is CASSLISGVGYNEQFF. In DNA form, the CDR3 reads TGTGCCAGCAGCCTAATTAGCGGGGTGGGGTACAATGAGCAGTTCTTC.

CDR3 amino acids: CASSITGTGARTDTQYF. The CDR3 nucleotides are TGTGCCAGCAGCATTACCGGGACAGGGGCCCGCACAGATACGCAGTATTTT. This rearrangement joins TRBV7-2 to TRBJ2-3; TRBD1 matches at 10 bases. Germline values: CDR1 SGHTA, CDR2 FQGNSA. With 5 bases clipped from V and 1 base from J, the junction kept 9 bases outside the gene matches. The CDR3 has 17 residues.

This rearrangement joins TRBV10-3 to TRBJ1-5; D possibly corresponds to TRBD1 (6 bases). Trimming pared 11 bases from V and 1 base from J, leaving 18 bases between. Germline loops: CDR1 ENHRY, CDR2 SYGVKD. This CDR3 comprises 15 residues. CDR3 loop: CAASGGRGSNQPQHF. CDR3 bases: TGTGCCGCATCAGGTGGGAGGGGGAGCAATCAGCCCCAGCATTTT.

The rearrangement links TRBV6-1 to TRBJ1-1, with D perhaps TRBD1 (5 bases). The ends were cut back, 6 bases at V and 8 bases at J, with 10 bases in the middle. The germline gives CDR1 MNHNS, CDR2 SASEGT. There are 11 residues in the CDR3. CDR3: CASRVRDEAFF. As DNA, the CDR3 is TGTGCCAGCAGGGTAAGGGACGAAGCTTTCTTT.

V is TRBV6-5 and J is TRBJ2-7; D ambiguous. Trimming removed 2 bases from V and 7 bases from J, with 6 bases in between. Germline V gene lookup returns CDR1 MNHEY and CDR2 SVGAGI. The CDR3 contains 11 residues. The CDR3 loop reads CASSYGIEQYF. The CDR3 coding sequence is TGTGCCAGCAGTTACGGGATAGAGCAGTACTTC.

The chain carries TRBV5-1 and TRBJ1-1; D call uncertain. This CDR3 is built from 15 residues. Germline V gene data show CDR1 as SGHRS and CDR2 as YFSETQ. V was shortened by 0 bases and J by 1 base, with 10 bases between the two germline ends. CDR3 in amino acids: CASSLGGPSNTEAFF. The CDR3 DNA sequence: TGCGCCAGCAGCTTGGGAGGACCCTCGAACACTGAAGCTTTCTTT.

This chain connects TRBV5-5 to TRBJ2-5, with TRBD1 identical over 8 bases. V shed 3 bases, J shed 4 bases, and the junction held 11 bases outside the gene matches. Germline-derived CDR1 and CDR2 are SGHKS and YYEKEE (reference sequence). The CDR3 loop spans 16 amino acids. CDR3 bases: TGTGCCAGCAGCTCAATTCTCAGGGGGCAAGCAGAGACCCAGTACTTC. It translates to CASSSILRGQAETQYF.

This sequence joins TRBV6-4 and TRBJ1-1, with D possibly being TRBD1 (6 bases). Germline V gives CDR1 MRHNA, CDR2 SNTAGT. The V gene lost 6 bases and the J gene lost 6 bases, with 14 bases spanning the gap. The CDR3 length is 13 residues. For the CDR3, the DNA is TGTGCCAGCAGAAATACAGGACAGTCTGAAGCTTTCTTT. Translated: CASRNTGQSEAFF.

The chain has TRBV29-1 and TRBJ1-2; D uncertain. Germline V CDR1 and CDR2: SQVTM, ANQGSEA. CDR3 length: 12 residues. V was cut by 4 bases and J by 5 bases, with 11 bases left in between. CDR3 sequence reads: CSVVPTPYGYTF. CDR3 DNA: TGCAGCGTTGTGCCCACCCCTTATGGCTACACCTTC.

The chain combines TRBV13 with TRBJ2-1, with 7 bases matching TRBD2. CDR1 is PRHDT and CDR2 is FYEKMQ in the germline V gene (reference sequence). This CDR3 is built from 15 residues. J was trimmed by 0 bases and V by 11 bases; bases with no gene match: 10. The CDR3 here is CAGSTGGSSYNEQFF. For the CDR3, the DNA is TGTGCCGGGTCGACTGGCGGGAGCTCCTACAATGAGCAGTTCTTC.

V and J are TRBV7-8 and TRBJ2-7, with D possibly matching TRBD1 (6 bases). Germline V gene data show CDR1 as SGHVS and CDR2 as FQNEAQ. This CDR3 spans 14 amino acids. V lost 2 bases, J lost 2 bases, and 10 bases lay in between. CDR3 sequence: CASSLLQGTYEQYV. As DNA, the CDR3 is TGTGCCAGCAGCTTACTACAGGGAACCTACGAGCAGTACGTC.

The J gene is TRBJ1-5, the V gene TRBV19; D is ambiguous. V was cut by 4 bases and J by 6 bases, with 10 bases left in between. The CDR3 is 13 residues long. Germline V gene data show CDR1 as LNHDA and CDR2 as SQIVND (reference sequence). This CDR3 reads CASSTWTGQPQHF. CDR3 coding DNA: TGTGCCAGTAGTACCTGGACGGGTCAGCCCCAGCATTTT.

J is TRBJ1-6 and V is TRBV6-1; D call uncertain. V lost 3 bases and J lost 0, with 21 bases in between. The germline gives CDR1 MNHNS, CDR2 SASEGT. This CDR3 comprises 20 residues. The chain's CDR3 is CASSERPTWTGSSYNSPLHF. The CDR3 DNA reads TGTGCCAGCAGTGAGCGGCCTACTTGGACGGGGAGCTCCTATAATTCACCCCTCCACTTT.

The chain couples TRBV5-1 to TRBJ2-1; perhaps TRBD1 as D (6 bases). Germline V CDR1 and CDR2: SGHRS, YFSETQ. The CDR3 length is 15 residues. Trimming stripped 0 bases from V and 3 bases from J, with 10 bases between. The CDR3 loop reads CASSLVGQLYNEQFF. CDR3 in DNA: TGCGCCAGCAGCTTGGTTGGACAGCTCTACAATGAGCAGTTCTTC.

V and J are TRBV5-1 and TRBJ2-2; perhaps TRBD2 as D (5 bases). In germline, CDR1 is SGHRS, CDR2 YFSETQ. This CDR3 region has 15 residues. Trimming cost V 2 bases and J 0 bases, with 8 bases left between them. In DNA, the CDR3 is TGCGCCAGCAGCTTAAGGGAGACGAACACCGGGGAGCTGTTTTTT. Encoded protein: CASSLRETNTGELFF.

The V and J genes are TRBV5-1 and TRBJ2-2; maybe TRBD2 (7 bases). CDR3 length equals 14 residues. The V gene's germline CDR1 is SGHRS and CDR2 YFSETQ. Trimming cost V 4 bases and J 6 bases, with 13 bases left between them. The CDR3 bases are TGCGCCAGCAGCAAACAAGGGGGGGCCGGGGAGCTGTTTTTT. This codes for CASSKQGGAGELFF. Together with reference TRBV5-1 and TRBJ2-2, the CDR3 gives the full variable domain: KAGVTQTPRYLIKTRGQQVTLSCSPISGHRSVSWYQQTPGQGLQFLFEYFSETQRNKGNFPGRFSGRQFSNSRSEMNVSTLELGDSALYLCASSKQGGAGELFFGEGSRLTVL.

The chain has TRBV18 and TRBJ2-5; no clear D gene. The V gene's germline CDR1 is KGHSH and CDR2 LQKENI. V was trimmed by 2 bases and J by 5 bases, leaving 9 bases between them. The CDR3 consists of 13 residues. CDR3 residues: CASSPGISETQYF. The CDR3 bases are TGTGCCAGCTCACCAGGGATTTCCGAGACCCAGTACTTC.

The chain uses TRBV5-1 and TRBJ2-2; 8 bases agree with TRBD2. The CDR3 has 15 amino acids. The germline gives CDR1 SGHRS, CDR2 YFSETQ. V shed 3 bases and J 2 bases; nucleotides not matched to a gene: 3. CDR3 region: CASSSGLVNTGELFF. DNA of the CDR3: TGCGCCAGCAGCTCGGGACTAGTAAACACCGGGGAGCTGTTTTTT.

The chain employs TRBV15 and TRBJ1-2; 7 bases are a match to TRBD1. Germline lookup yields CDR1 LNHNV and CDR2 YYDKDF (reference sequence). V shed 1 base, J shed 8 bases, and the junction held 4 bases outside the gene matches. The CDR3 sequence is 13 residues long. CDR3 DNA sequence: TGTGCCACCAGCAGAGGTCCAGGGGGAGGCTACACCTTC. Translation: CATSRGPGGGYTF.

V is TRBV14 and J is TRBJ2-2; D unresolved. Looked up from germline, CDR1 is SGHDN and CDR2 is FVKESK. V lost 1 base and J 6 bases, leaving 6 bases between the germline ends. This CDR3 region has 13 residues. For the CDR3, the DNA is TGTGCCAGCAGCCAAGTTAGGGCCGGGGAGCTGTTTTTT. Translating it yields CASSQVRAGELFF.

V is TRBV7-8 and J is TRBJ2-5, with 7 bases lining up with TRBD2. The CDR3 extends over 15 amino acids. With V trimmed by 5 bases and J by 1 base, 7 bases remained unmatched. Germline CDR1 reads SGHVS; CDR2 reads FQNEAQ. Here the CDR3 reads CASSRGWGGQETQYF. CDR3 coding DNA: TGTGCCAGCAGCCGGGGTTGGGGGGGCCAAGAGACCCAGTACTTC. Filled out from reference TRBV7-8 and TRBJ2-5, the complete variable domain reads GAGVSQSPRYKVAKRGQDVALRCDPISGHVSLFWYQQALGQGPEFLTYFQNEAQLDKSGLPSDRFFAERPEGSVSTLKIQRTQQEDSAVYLCASSRGWGGQETQYFGPGTRLLVL.

J is TRBJ1-6 and V is TRBV28, with D uncertain. The V gene's germline CDR1 is MDHEN and CDR2 SYDVKM. CDR3 length: 15 residues. V was trimmed by 5 bases and J by 7 bases, leaving 15 bases between them. CDR3 protein: CASSVFSELNSPLHF. CDR3 nucleotides: TGTGCCAGCAGTGTATTTTCCGAATTAAATTCACCCCTCCACTTT. The variable domain in full, completed from reference TRBV28 and TRBJ1-6, reads DVKVTQSSRYLVKRTGEKVFLECVQDMDHENMFWYRQDPGLGLRLIYFSYDVKMKEKGDIPEGYSVSREKKERFSLILESASTNQTSMYLCASSVFSELNSPLHFGNGTRLTVT.

V and J are TRBV28 and TRBJ1-1; no firm D call. V shed 1 base and J shed 0 bases, with 9 bases lying between them. Germline lookup yields CDR1 MDHEN and CDR2 SYDVKM. There are 15 residues in the CDR3. The CDR3 nucleotides are TGTGCCAGCAGTTTATTGGAGGGATTGAACACTGAAGCTTTCTTT. This gives the protein CASSLLEGLNTEAFF.

Only one count was recorded for this clone. This chain joins TRBV14 and TRBJ2-1; D unclear. The germline gives CDR1 SGHDN, CDR2 FVKESK. CDR3 length: 12 amino acids. V lost 2 bases to trimming and J lost 4 bases, with 3 bases between them. The chain's CDR3 is CASSQYYNEQFF. The DNA for the CDR3 is TGTGCCAGCAGCCAATATTACAATGAGCAGTTCTTC. Variable domain in full (rest from reference TRBV14 and TRBJ2-1): EAGVTQFPSHSVIEKGQTVTLRCDPISGHDNLYWYRRVMGKEIKFLLHFVKESKQDESGMPNNRFLAERTGGTYSTLKVQPAELEDSGVYFCASSQYYNEQFFGPGTRLTVL.